This T cell receptor beta chain derives from a study of T cells after yellow fever vaccination. Across the whole study: Fractions low in cell number were prepared with SMART-Seq v4 Ultra Low Input. General study findings and limits: Though weaker, the secondary response peaked faster, on day 5 versus 15. Once the booster was given, most primary-vaccination clones reappeared, at about 97% for CD4 and 88% for CD8.

In this sample, this clonotype turned up many times. Its antigen is undetermined. V was clipped by 0 bases and J by 5 bases, with 10 bases between them. Germline V gene sequence: CDR1 SGHVS, CDR2 FQNEAQ. This CDR3 is 14 amino acids long. TCR cDNA, made by 5'RACE template switching, carried an added universal primer site and UMIs. TCRdb redid the calling of the 5' RACE reads with MiXCR, one entry per CDR3 protein. This table holds some 250,000 distinct CDR3 sequences, 3.6% found once. The input for sequencing was PBMCs, taken 15 days after the yellow fever booster vaccination. The clonotype originates from a man aged 18 to 35 who received the YFV17D yellow fever vaccine. The V and J genes are TRBV7-8 and TRBJ2-5, with D perhaps TRBD2 (5 bases). The CDR3 bases are TGTGCCAGCAGCTTAGCGAGGGAGAGGGAGACCCAGTACTTC. Protein sequence: CASSLARERETQYF. The variable domain in full, completed from reference TRBV7-8 and TRBJ2-5, reads GAGVSQSPRYKVAKRGQDVALRCDPISGHVSLFWYQQALGQGPEFLTYFQNEAQLDKSGLPSDRFFAERPEGSVSTLKIQRTQQEDSAVYLCASSLARERETQYFGPGTRLLVL.